This T cell receptor beta chain appears in the sequencing data of a study of shared clonotypes between healthy human individuals. Measured with immunoSEQ multiplex PCR; TCRdb has only the in-frame clones, and not every one. The sample lists around 700,000 clones, 60% to 75% occurring once. Germline V gene lookup returns CDR1 MNHGY and CDR2 SAAAGT. With V trimmed by 2 bases and J by 8 bases, 8 bases remained unmatched. The CDR3 is 16 amino acids. The specimen sequenced was memory CD4+ T cells sorted from blood. The subset here: CD45RA-negative fraction. The chain recombines TRBV6-8 with TRBJ2-1, with TRBD2 matching over 11 bases. The origin of this receptor is a woman aged 25 to 39 in good health. The CDR3 nucleotides read TGTGCCAGCAGTTACGCTACTAGCGGGAGTCAGGATGAGCAGTTCTTC. Translating gives CASSYATSGSQDEQFF.